This T cell receptor (beta chain) was identified during a study of blood T cell repertoires in COVID-19. Overall study context: Acute and convalescent COVID-19 specimens originated in the United States, Italy and Spain. PBMCs, B-cell-depleted T cells, or T cells were the source of the cDNA or gDNA that made up the material.

In the source study's methods: Estimation of nucleated cell counts relied on the amplification of reference gene primers. TCRdb's table, derived via immunoSEQ multiplex PCR, lists solely in-frame clones and lacks some. The V and J calls and clone size are taken from that table; D and trimming were inferred from the DNA. The sample holds fewer than 250,000 clones, around 84% seen once. The junction had 10 bases not matched to a gene; V was cut back by 1 base and J by 5 bases. CDR1 is SGHRS and CDR2 is YFSETQ in the germline V gene. The CDR3 loop spans 16 amino acids. The chain uses TRBV5-1 and TRBJ2-7, with 9 bases fitting TRBD1. Sequenced: PBMCs or T cells enriched from blood (not recorded which). The clonotype was recovered from a woman aged 40-49 years with acute COVID-19. The CDR3 protein is CASSLTGGASNDEQYF. CDR3 nucleotides: TGCGCCAGCAGCTTGACAGGGGGCGCGAGCAACGACGAGCAGTACTTC.